This T cell receptor beta chain is from a study of blood T cell repertoires in COVID-19. Study-wide context: Material from acute and convalescent COVID-19 was sourced from the United States, Italy and Spain.

The assay was immunoSEQ multiplex PCR, and TCRdb's table has in-frame clones only and misses some. Seen here are 100,000 to 150,000 clones, approximately 81% observed once, and the top ten hold under 1.5%. CDR1 and CDR2 from the germline V gene are SGHRS and YFSETQ. V dropped 4 bases and J dropped 5; count of bases not matched to a gene: 14. The CDR3 runs 16 residues. The sequencing input was peripheral blood. The receptor was derived from a man aged 55 to 69 with acute or convalescent COVID-19. This chain links TRBV5-1 with TRBJ2-5; 7 nucleotides align to TRBD1. The CDR3 DNA reads as TGCGCCAGCAGCCCTTCGCACAGGGGATTTTTGGAGACCCAGTACTTC. Its translation is CASSPSHRGFLETQYF.